This T cell receptor beta chain derives from a study of human T cells and chemical hapten exposure. Study at large: Among samples, TCR yields varied mainly because of small differences in pooled library volume.

The CDR3 loop spans 12 amino acids. Germline CDR1 DFQATT, CDR2 SNEGSKA (reference sequence). Trimming at V came to 5 bases and at J to 4 bases, leaving 2 bases not matched to a gene. Each CDR3 protein gets one entry after TCRdb re-called the RACE reads with MiXCR. The profile covers about 77,000 distinct CDR3 sequences, with around 9.3% appearing a single time and roughly 1.5% taken by the ten largest. Specified time point: healthy volunteer bleed at 6 weeks. Total RNA came from unfractionated whole blood. This clonotype was recorded many times. Material: whole blood. This rearrangement joins TRBV20-1 to TRBJ1-5; 7 bases are a match to TRBD1. This receptor was taken from a female donor in good health. Some clones in this sample may be carry-over from other donors' samples. CDR3 amino acids: CSAAQGNQPQHF. As DNA, the CDR3 is TGCAGTGCTGCACAGGGGAATCAGCCCCAGCATTTT.